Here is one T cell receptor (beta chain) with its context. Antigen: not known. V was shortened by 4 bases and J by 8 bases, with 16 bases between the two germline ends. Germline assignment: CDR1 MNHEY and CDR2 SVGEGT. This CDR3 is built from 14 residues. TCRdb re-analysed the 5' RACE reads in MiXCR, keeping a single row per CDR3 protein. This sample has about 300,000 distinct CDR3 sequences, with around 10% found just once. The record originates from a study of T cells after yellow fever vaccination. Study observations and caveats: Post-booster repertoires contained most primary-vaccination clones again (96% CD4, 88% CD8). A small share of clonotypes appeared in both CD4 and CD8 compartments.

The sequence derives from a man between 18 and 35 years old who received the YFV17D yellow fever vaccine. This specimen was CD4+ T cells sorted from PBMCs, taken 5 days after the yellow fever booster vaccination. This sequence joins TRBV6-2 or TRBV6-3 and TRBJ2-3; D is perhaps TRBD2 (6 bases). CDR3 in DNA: TGTGCCAGCAGTTCCTCCGGGGGACCCGGTACGCAGTATTTT. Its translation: CASSSSGGPGTQYF.